A single sample gave rise to the 22 T cell receptor beta chains below, sequenced in a study of shared clonotypes between healthy human individuals. The repertoire was sequenced with immunoSEQ multiplex PCR; TCRdb's copy has only in-frame clones and lacks some. The table has some 1,600,000 clones, 98% seen once. Sequencing was carried out using naive CD4+ T cells sorted from blood. Subset: CD45RA+ positively selected. These receptors were taken from a man younger than 40 in good health.

This clone has only one observation. This chain connects TRBV28 to TRBJ1-5, with D uncertain. The ends were cut back, 4 bases at V and 4 bases at J, with 20 bases in the middle. Germline V lookup: CDR1 MDHEN, CDR2 SYDVKM. The CDR3 is 17 amino acids. CDR3 residues: CASSSDWEERRNQPQHF. The CDR3 region has the DNA TGTGCCAGCAGTTCTGATTGGGAAGAAAGAAGGAATCAGCCCCAGCATTTT.

The V and J genes are TRBV18 and TRBJ1-2; possible D gene TRBD1, 5 bases. The ends were cut back, 3 bases at V and 4 bases at J, with 15 bases in the middle. Germline V gene sequence: CDR1 KGHSH, CDR2 LQKENI. The CDR3 consists of 15 residues. CDR3 sequence reads: CASSPLLGGAYGYTF. For the CDR3, the DNA is TGTGCCAGCTCACCCCTTCTCGGGGGAGCCTATGGCTACACCTTC.

The genes are TRBV7-9 and TRBJ1-3; D is perhaps TRBD1 (5 bases). From germline, CDR1 is SEHNR and CDR2 FQNEAQ (reference sequence). Trimming removed 5 bases at V and 0 bases at J, with 20 bases between. The CDR3 is 18 residues long. CDR3 nucleotide sequence: TGTGCCAGCAGCCCGCCTCCGTCACAGGTTTACTCTGGAAACACCATATATTTT. This sequence encodes CASSPPPSQVYSGNTIYF.

The V call is TRBV19, the J call TRBJ2-7, with a tentative D call TRBD1 (6 bases). Germline V gene sequence: CDR1 LNHDA, CDR2 SQIVND (reference sequence). The CDR3 is 14 residues long. V was trimmed by 10 bases and J by 0 bases, leaving 16 bases between them. The CDR3 DNA reads TGTGCCACCCAGGACAGATCCTCCTCCTACGAGCAGTACTTC. Translating gives CATQDRSSSYEQYF.

The chain combines TRBV5-5 with TRBJ1-2, with D unclear. V lost 0 bases, J lost 3 bases, and 15 bases lay in between. Germline CDR1 is SGHKS and CDR2 is YYEKEE (reference sequence). There are 16 residues in the CDR3. The CDR3 DNA sequence: TGTGCCAGCAGCTTGGGTTCTTGGGGTAGAGACTATGGCTACACCTTC. Protein sequence: CASSLGSWGRDYGYTF. Full variable domain (missing parts from reference TRBV5-5 and TRBJ1-2): DAGVTQSPTHLIKTRGQQVTLRCSPISGHKSVSWYQQVLGQGPQFIFQYYEKEERGRGNFPDRFSARQFPNYSSELNVNALLLGDSALYLCASSLGSWGRDYGYTFGSGTRLTVV.

A few counts support this clone. The gene calls are TRBV6-5 and TRBJ1-1, with TRBD1 matching 10 bases. Trimming removed 2 bases from V and 3 bases from J; junction bases left unmatched: 0. Germline V gene data show CDR1 as MNHEY and CDR2 as SVGAGI. This CDR3 has 14 residues. The CDR3 bases are TGTGCCAGCAGTTACGGGACAGGGGACACTGAAGCTTTCTTT. This codes for CASSYGTGDTEAFF.

This clone was counted a single time. The same CDR3 arises from other DNA sequences in this sample as well. V and J are TRBV28 and TRBJ1-1; no firm D call. Trimming left V 1 base short and J 4 bases short, with 7 bases between. From germline, CDR1 is MDHEN and CDR2 SYDVKM. This CDR3 has 13 residues. The CDR3 DNA reads as TGTGCCAGCAGTTTATTAGGGCCCACTGAAGCTTTCTTT. As protein: CASSLLGPTEAFF.

The chain recombines TRBV9 with TRBJ1-2; D call uncertain. CDR3 length: 13 amino acids. V was clipped by 3 bases and J by 5 bases, with 11 bases between them. Per germline, CDR1 SGDLS and CDR2 YYNGEE. The DNA of the CDR3 is TGTGCCAGCAGCGGAGAGGTGGAGTATGGCTACACCTTC. Amino acid sequence: CASSGEVEYGYTF.

CDR3 loop: CASSIFDTQYF. CDR3 sequence (DNA): TGTGCCAGTAGTATATTTGATACGCAGTATTTT. The rearrangement uses TRBV19 and TRBJ2-3; D uncertain. Germline V gene sequence: CDR1 LNHDA, CDR2 SQIVND (reference sequence). The CDR3 contains 11 residues. The V end was cut by 2 bases, the J end by 6 bases, with 3 bases between.

This clone was recorded only once. The rearrangement joins TRBV18 to TRBJ1-5, with D unresolved. This CDR3 has 12 amino acids. V lost 2 bases and J 4 bases, leaving 3 bases between the germline ends. Looked up from germline, CDR1 is KGHSH and CDR2 is LQKENI. CDR3 DNA sequence: TGTGCCAGCTCACCAAAAAATCAGCCCCAGCATTTT. This translates into CASSPKNQPQHF.

V and J are TRBV7-8 and TRBJ2-3; perhaps D is TRBD1 or TRBD2 (5 bases each). The CDR3 consists of 15 residues. CDR1 SGHVS and CDR2 FQNEAQ come from the germline V gene. V was pared by 4 bases and J by 8 bases, with 19 bases between. Here the CDR3 DNA reads TGTGCCAGCAGCTACAGACAGCTATCCGGGGCTACGCAGTATTTT. Translating it yields CASSYRQLSGATQYF.

V and J are TRBV6-5 and TRBJ2-3; 11 nucleotides align to TRBD1. This CDR3 has 15 residues. In germline, CDR1 is MNHEY, CDR2 SVGAGI. After removal of 3 bases from V and 7 bases from J, the junction contained 6 bases not matched to a gene. The CDR3 loop reads CASSYLDRGLYTQYF. CDR3 nucleotides: TGTGCCAGCAGTTATTTGGACAGGGGGCTGTATACGCAGTATTTT.

This chain uses TRBV12-5 with TRBJ1-2; D possibly corresponds to TRBD1 (5 bases). V was trimmed by 4 bases and J by 8 bases, leaving 14 bases between them. The CDR3 covers 13 residues. Germline V gene data show CDR1 as LGHNT and CDR2 as FRNRAP. The CDR3 region has the DNA TGTGCTAGTGGTTCAAAGGGACCCGGAGGCTACACCTTC. Its translation is CASGSKGPGGYTF.

The CDR3 DNA follows: TGTGCCATCACCGAGCGAGCCTCCCAAGAGACCCAGTACTTC. Translation gives CAITERASQETQYF. The chain carries TRBV10-3 and TRBJ2-5, with unresolved D. The ends were cut back, 7 bases at V and 1 base at J, with 13 bases in the middle. CDR3 size: 14 residues. CDR1 is ENHRY and CDR2 is SYGVKD in the germline V gene.

This chain connects TRBV6-1 to TRBJ1-5; 7 bases agree with TRBD1. This CDR3 has 15 residues. Germline V lookup: CDR1 MNHNS, CDR2 SASEGT. With V trimmed by 6 bases and J by 6 bases, 11 bases remained unmatched. Here the CDR3 DNA reads TGTGCCAGCAGGGGGTCGAAGGGGGCGCTTCAGCCCCAGCATTTT. Residues: CASRGSKGALQPQHF.

The chain links TRBV11-2 to TRBJ2-1; D is perhaps TRBD1 or TRBD2 (5 bases each). Germline V gene sequence: CDR1 SGHAT, CDR2 FQNNGV. The CDR3 is made up of 14 amino acids. V was shortened by 5 bases and J by 6 bases, with 14 bases between the two germline ends. CDR3 in amino acids: CASSPGLGFNEQFF. The CDR3 DNA sequence: TGTGCCAGCAGCCCGGGGCTAGGCTTCAATGAGCAGTTCTTC.

The V and J genes are TRBV2 and TRBJ2-1; D unclear. In germline, CDR1 is SNHLY, CDR2 FYNNEI. This CDR3 spans 14 amino acids. V was clipped by 7 bases and J by 6 bases, with 16 bases between them. CDR3 coding DNA: TGTGCCAGCAACGGTGGCAGGTCTTTCAATGAGCAGTTCTTC. It codes for CASNGGRSFNEQFF.

As to this clone: The sample carries other DNA sequences with the same CDR3. This chain uses TRBV7-9 with TRBJ1-3, with D unresolved. The CDR3 consists of 15 residues. The germline V and J ends were trimmed by 1 base and 1 base, with 8 bases remaining between them. The V gene's germline CDR1 is SEHNR and CDR2 FQNEAQ (reference sequence). The CDR3 coding sequence is TGTGCCAGCAGCTTAGGGCAGTCGTCTGGAAACACCATATATTTT. This encodes CASSLGQSSGNTIYF. The whole variable domain, remainder taken from reference TRBV7-9 and TRBJ1-3, is DTGVSQNPRHKITKRGQNVTFRCDPISEHNRLYWYRQTLGQGPEFLTYFQNEAQLEKSRLLSDRFSAERPKGSFSTLEIQRTEQGDSAMYLCASSLGQSSGNTIYFGEGSWLTVV.

The V and J genes are TRBV21-1 and TRBJ2-7. TRBV21-1 is a documented pseudogene. This CDR3 comprises 14 residues. The CDR3 bases are TGTGCCAGCAGCAAACGGGTGTCGCGCAGGAGGCAGTACTTC. It translates to CASSKRVSRRRQYF.

This clone was counted a single time. The genes are TRBV7-6 and TRBJ1-3; D might be TRBD1 (5 bases). This CDR3 spans 16 amino acids. The germline V and J ends were trimmed by 5 bases and 6 bases, with 20 bases remaining between them. Germline lookup yields CDR1 SGHVS and CDR2 FNYEAQ. CDR3 bases: TGTGCCAGCAGCACCCCGCAATTGCAGGGATTAAACACCATATATTTT. Its translation: CASSTPQLQGLNTIYF.

This chain uses TRBV5-5 with TRBJ2-1, with D hard to call. Per the germline V gene, CDR1 is SGHKS and CDR2 is YYEKEE (reference sequence). This CDR3 contains 18 residues. V lost 2 bases, J lost 0 bases, and 18 bases lay in between. The DNA for the CDR3 is TGTGCCAGCAGCTTTCGGGCAGGTTGGGCCAGCTCCTACAATGAGCAGTTCTTC. It yields the protein CASSFRAGWASSYNEQFF.

The CDR3 here is CASSWNNEQFF. In DNA form, the CDR3 reads TGTGCCAGCAGTTGGAACAATGAGCAGTTCTTC. The chain has TRBV6-6 and TRBJ2-1; D is unresolved. This CDR3 region has 11 residues. The V gene lost 4 bases and the J gene lost 5 bases, with 3 bases spanning the gap. Germline values: CDR1 MNHNY, CDR2 SVGAGI (reference sequence).